This T cell receptor beta chain emerged from a study of cytomegalovirus exposure and HLA in healthy donors. Across the study: Previous work identified 95 million to 140 million unique TCR beta sequences from about 179 million T cells.

The PCR was carried out with 60 Vbeta primers and 13 Jbeta primers. TCRdb keeps only in-frame clones here, not all; method: immunoSEQ multiplex PCR. The sample shows some 160,000 clones, around 10% of them seen only once. This CDR3 is built from 14 residues. Trimming at V came to 7 bases and at J to 4 bases, leaving 6 bases not matched to a gene. Germline V lookup: CDR1 LNHDA, CDR2 SQIVND (reference sequence). J is TRBJ2-7 and V is TRBV19; 11 positions match TRBD1. The sequencing sample was made of PBMCs. The TCR was taken from a male donor in good health and CMV-seronegative. In DNA form, the CDR3 reads TGTGCCAGTAAAAACGGACAGGGGGCTTACGAGCAGTACTTC. Its protein is CASKNGQGAYEQYF.